This T cell receptor (beta chain) was captured in a study of blood T cell repertoires in COVID-19. Study in general: Samples of COVID-19 (acute and convalescent) were obtained from the United States, Italy and Spain. PBMCs, B-cell-depleted T cells, or T cells provided the cDNA or gDNA that made up the material.

Study processing details: Nucleated cell number was recorded as an estimate derived from reference gene primer amplification. Clones were sequenced by immunoSEQ multiplex PCR, and TCRdb holds only the in-frame ones, with some missing. V and J calls and clone size are given by that table; D and trimming were obtained from the DNA. The sample has approximately 190,000 clones, 84% seen once. The sequence was collected from a woman in her 70s with active or convalescent COVID-19. The sequencing sample was made of peripheral blood.

CDR3 nucleotide sequence: TGCGCCAGCAGGGGGGCAGGGGTGAACACCGGGGAGCTGTTTTTT. It is translated as CASRGAGVNTGELFF. The gene calls are TRBV5-1 and TRBJ2-2; a weak D match, TRBD1 (6 bases). V was shortened by 5 bases and J by 1 base, with 12 bases between the two germline ends. This CDR3 has 15 amino acids. Germline assignment: CDR1 SGHRS and CDR2 YFSETQ.